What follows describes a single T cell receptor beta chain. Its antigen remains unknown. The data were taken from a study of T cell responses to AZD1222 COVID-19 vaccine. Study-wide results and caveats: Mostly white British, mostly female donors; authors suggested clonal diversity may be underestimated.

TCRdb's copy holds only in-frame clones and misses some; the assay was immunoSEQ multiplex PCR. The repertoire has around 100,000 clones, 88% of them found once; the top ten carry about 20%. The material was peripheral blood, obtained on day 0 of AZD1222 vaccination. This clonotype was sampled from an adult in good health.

CDR3: CASSPQGLTAQHF. CDR3 coding DNA: TGTGCCAGCAGCCCCCAGGGACTGACAGCCCAGCATTTT. This chain links TRBV6-5 with TRBJ1-5; D is possibly TRBD1 (5 bases). The CDR3 length is 13 residues. The V end lost 6 bases, the J end lost 11 bases, and 17 bases lay between the germline ends. Germline-derived CDR1 and CDR2 are MNHEY and SVGAGI.